The source of this T cell receptor (beta chain) is a study of blood T cell repertoires in COVID-19. Study details: T cells, B-cell-depleted T cells, or PBMCs provided the cDNA or gDNA that served as material.

Original handling: Amplification with reference gene primers provided the estimates of nucleated cell counts. Sequenced by immunoSEQ multiplex PCR; TCRdb stores in-frame clones only, minus some. That table supplies the V and J calls and clone size; D and trimming were determined from the DNA. The sample consists of a few hundred thousand clones, approximately 88% of them appearing once. Germline assignment: CDR1 MDHEN and CDR2 SYDVKM. V trimming: 6 bases; J trimming: 6 bases; junction bases outside the gene matches: 3. This CDR3 region has 14 residues. The receptor was isolated from a man aged 35 to 55 with acute or convalescent COVID-19. The sample comprised peripheral blood. The V call is TRBV28, the J call TRBJ2-7, with 15 bases matching TRBD2. The CDR3 loop reads CASRPGLAGGEQYF. The CDR3 coding sequence is TGTGCCAGCAGACCGGGACTAGCGGGAGGCGAGCAGTACTTC.